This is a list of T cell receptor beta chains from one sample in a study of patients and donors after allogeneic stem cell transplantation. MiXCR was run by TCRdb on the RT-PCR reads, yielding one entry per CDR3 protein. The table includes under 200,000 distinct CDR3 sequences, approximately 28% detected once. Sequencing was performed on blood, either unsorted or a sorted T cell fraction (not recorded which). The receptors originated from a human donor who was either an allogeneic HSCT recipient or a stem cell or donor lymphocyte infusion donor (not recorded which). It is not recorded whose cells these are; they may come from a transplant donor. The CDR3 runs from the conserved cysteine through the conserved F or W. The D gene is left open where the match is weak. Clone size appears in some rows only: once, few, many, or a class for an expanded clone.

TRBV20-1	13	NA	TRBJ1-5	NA	TGCAGTGCTAGGGGGCAGGAAAATCAGCCCCAGCATTTT	CSARGQENQPQHF
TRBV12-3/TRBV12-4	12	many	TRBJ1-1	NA	TGTGCCAGCAGTCCTCTGAACACTGAAGCTTTCTTT	CASSPLNTEAFF
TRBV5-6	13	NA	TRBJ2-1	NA	TGTGCCAGCAGCTTGACGGGAGTGGGTGAGCAGTTCTTC	CASSLTGVGEQFF
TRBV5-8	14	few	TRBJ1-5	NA	TGTGCCAGCAGCTCGGGACTTAGCAATCAGCCCCAGCATTTT	CASSSGLSNQPQHF
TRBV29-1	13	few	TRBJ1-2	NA	TGCAGCGTTGGGTTTTCTACTAACTATGGCTACACCTTC	CSVGFSTNYGYTF
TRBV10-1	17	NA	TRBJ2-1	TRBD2	TGCGCCAGCAGTGGGCTAGCGGGATCCCTAACCTACAATGAGCAGTTCTTC	CASSGLAGSLTYNEQFF
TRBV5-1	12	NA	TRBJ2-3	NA	TGCGCCAGCAGCAACCGCAGGGATACGCAGTATTTT	CASSNRRDTQYF
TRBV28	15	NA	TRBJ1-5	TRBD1	TGTGCCAGCAGTTTTCCCGGGACAGAAAATCAGCCCCAGCATTTT	CASSFPGTENQPQHF
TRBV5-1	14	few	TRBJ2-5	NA	TGCGCCAGCAGCTTCCTAGCGAGGTTGGAGACCCAGTACTTC	CASSFLARLETQYF
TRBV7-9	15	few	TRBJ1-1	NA	TGTGCCACCGACCCCTTGCGGGCAATGAACACTGAAGCTTTCTTT	CATDPLRAMNTEAFF
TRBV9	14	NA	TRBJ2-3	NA	TGTGCCAGCAGCGCTAAGGTTAGCCCAGATACGCAGTATTTT	CASSAKVSPDTQYF
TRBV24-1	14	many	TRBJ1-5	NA	TGTGCCACCTCAGGGGATAATAGCAATCAGCCCCAGCATTTT	CATSGDNSNQPQHF
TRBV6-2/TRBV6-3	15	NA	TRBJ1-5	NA	TGTGCCAGCAGCACCAGGGGAAATAGCAATCAGCCCCAGCATTTT	CASSTRGNSNQPQHF
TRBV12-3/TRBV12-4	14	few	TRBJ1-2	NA	TGTGCCAGCAGCCGCGGGACGGAAAACTATGGCTACACCTTC	CASSRGTENYGYTF
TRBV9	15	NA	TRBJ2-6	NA	TGTGCCAGCAGCGTAACGGGGTCCGGGGCCAACGTCCTGACTTTC	CASSVTGSGANVLTF
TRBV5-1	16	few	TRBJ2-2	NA	TGCGCCAGCACCCGTCGAAATGGAGCAGATCCCGGGGAGCTGTTTTTT	CASTRRNGADPGELFF
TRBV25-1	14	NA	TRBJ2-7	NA	TGTGCCAGCAGATACCGGGACATCCGATACGAGCAGTACTTC	CASRYRDIRYEQYF
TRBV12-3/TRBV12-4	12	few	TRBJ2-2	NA	TGTGCCAGCAGACCCGATACCGGGGAGCTGTTTTTT	CASRPDTGELFF
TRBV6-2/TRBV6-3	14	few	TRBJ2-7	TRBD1	TGTGCCAGCAAAGCAACAGGGGAATATTACGAGCAGTACTTC	CASKATGEYYEQYF
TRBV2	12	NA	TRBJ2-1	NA	TGTGCCAGCAGAAGGGCCTACAATGAGCAGTTCTTC	CASRRAYNEQFF
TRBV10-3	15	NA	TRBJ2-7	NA	TGTGCCATCAGTGAGTCCATAGCGCAATCCTACGAGCAGTACTTC	CAISESIAQSYEQYF
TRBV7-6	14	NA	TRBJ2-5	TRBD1	TGTGCCAGCAGCTCAATGACAGGGCAAGAGACCCAGTACTTC	CASSSMTGQETQYF
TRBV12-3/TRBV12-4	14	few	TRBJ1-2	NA	TGTGCCAGCAGTTTAAGGTGGGGAGGCTATGGCTACACCTTC	CASSLRWGGYGYTF
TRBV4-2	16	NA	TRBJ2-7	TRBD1	TGTGCCAGCAGCCAAGAAGGACAGGGCTTCTCCTACGAGCAGTACTTC	CASSQEGQGFSYEQYF
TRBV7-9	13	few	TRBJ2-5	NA	TGTGCCAGCAGCTACGGACATTCCCCTGGGCAGTACTTC	CASSYGHSPGQYF
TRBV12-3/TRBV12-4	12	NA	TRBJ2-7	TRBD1	TGTGCCAGCGGCGACAGGGCCTACGAGCAGTACTTC	CASGDRAYEQYF
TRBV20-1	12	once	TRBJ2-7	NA	TGCAGTGCTAGCTTAGCCCACTACGAGCAGTACTTC	CSASLAHYEQYF
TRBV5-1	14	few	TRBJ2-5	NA	TGCGCCAGCAGCTTTCAGGGGACGCAAGAGACCCAGTACTTC	CASSFQGTQETQYF
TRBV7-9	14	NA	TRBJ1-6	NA	TGTGCCAGCAGCCCGACAGCAAATAATTCACCCCTCCACTTT	CASSPTANNSPLHF
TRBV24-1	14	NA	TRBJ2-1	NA	TGTGCCACCAGTAAGAGTGGGGCTAACAATGAGCAGTTCTTC	CATSKSGANNEQFF
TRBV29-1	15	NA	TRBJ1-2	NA	TGCAGCGTTGTTGAGACCCCCCCTACCCCAAGGGGCTACACCTTC	CSVVETPPTPRGYTF
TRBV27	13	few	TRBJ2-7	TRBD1	TGTGCCAGCAGTCTTACAGGGGCCTACGAGCAGTACTTC	CASSLTGAYEQYF
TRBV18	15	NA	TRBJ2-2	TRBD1	TGTGCCAGCTCACCGGGACAGGCGTACACCGGGGAGCTGTTTTTT	CASSPGQAYTGELFF
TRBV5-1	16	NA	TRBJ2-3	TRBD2	TGCGCCAGCAGCCTGGGGGGCGCGGGAGGCTCAGATACGCAGTATTTT	CASSLGGAGGSDTQYF
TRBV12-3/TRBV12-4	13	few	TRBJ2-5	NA	TGTGCCAGCAGTCTGGTAGACCAAGAGACCCAGTACTTC	CASSLVDQETQYF
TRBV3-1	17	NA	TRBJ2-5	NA	TGTGCCAGCAGCCGACTCCTCAAGGTGCAGGGGGGCGAGACCCAGTACTTC	CASSRLLKVQGGETQYF
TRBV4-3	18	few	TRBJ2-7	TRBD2	TGCGCCAGCAGCCAAGGAAATCTCGATAGCGGGAGGGCAGGGGTGCAGTACTTC	CASSQGNLDSGRAGVQYF
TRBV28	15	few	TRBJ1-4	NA	TGTGCCAGCAGTACCTCAGGGAAGGGTAATGAAAAACTGTTTTTT	CASSTSGKGNEKLFF
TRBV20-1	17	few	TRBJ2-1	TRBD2	TGCAGTGCTAGAGATCACCAACCGGGACTAGCGGACAATGAGCAGTTCTTC	CSARDHQPGLADNEQFF
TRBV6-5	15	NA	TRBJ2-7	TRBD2	TGTGCCAGCAGGGCACTAGCGGGTGTCCCCTCCGAGCAGTACTTC	CASRALAGVPSEQYF
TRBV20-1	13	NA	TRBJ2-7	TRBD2	TGCAGTGCTAGTGGGCTAGCGGGGTACGAGCAGTACTTC	CSASGLAGYEQYF
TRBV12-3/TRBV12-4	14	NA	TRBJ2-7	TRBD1	TGTGCCAGCAGTCCCAAAGGGGGCAACTACGAGCAGTACTTC	CASSPKGGNYEQYF
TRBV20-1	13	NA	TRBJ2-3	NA	TGCAGTGCCCCTGGACAGTGGTGGGGTACGCAGTATTTT	CSAPGQWWGTQYF
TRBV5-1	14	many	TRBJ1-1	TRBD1	TGCGCCAGCAGCCCAGGTGGGACAGGGGGTGAAGCTTTCTTT	CASSPGGTGGEAFF